This T cell receptor beta chain originates from a study of CD8+CD57+ T cells in acquired aplastic anemia. Study as a whole: For CD4+ cells, healthy donors had an average of around 9.9 million reads.

This clonotype has at least ten counts. Using genomic DNA as the template, TCR beta VDJ and CDR3 profiling was carried out. TCRdb fed the reads into MiXCR, producing one record per CDR3 protein. The sample records about 170,000 distinct CDR3 sequences, roughly 45% being singletons. The V end lost 0 bases, the J end lost 10 bases, and 10 bases lay between the germline ends. The CDR3 sequence is 13 residues long. CDR1 SGHVS and CDR2 FQNEAQ come from the germline V gene. The sequencing sample was made of sorted CD4+, CD8+, or CD8+CD57+ T cells (not recorded which) from PBMCs. This sequence joins TRBV7-8 and TRBJ2-1, with D unresolved. The sequence was obtained from a human donor in good health. This CDR3 is CASSLAPYFEQFF. Written as DNA, the CDR3 is TGTGCCAGCAGCTTAGCTCCATATTTCGAGCAGTTCTTC.